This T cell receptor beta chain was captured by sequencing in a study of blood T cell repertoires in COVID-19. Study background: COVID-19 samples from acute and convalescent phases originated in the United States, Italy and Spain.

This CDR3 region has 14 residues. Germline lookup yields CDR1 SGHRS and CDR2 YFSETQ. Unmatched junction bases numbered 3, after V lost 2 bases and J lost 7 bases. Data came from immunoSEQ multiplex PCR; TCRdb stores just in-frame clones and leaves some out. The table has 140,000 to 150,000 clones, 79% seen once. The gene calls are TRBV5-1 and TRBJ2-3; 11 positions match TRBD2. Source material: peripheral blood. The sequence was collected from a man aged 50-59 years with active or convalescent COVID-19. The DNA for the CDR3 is TGCGCCAGCAGCTTTAGCGGGGGGGAGAATACGCAGTATTTT. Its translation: CASSFSGGENTQYF.